What follows describes a single T cell receptor beta chain. The donors belonged to the approximately 120-subject validation cohort, separate from the roughly 600-subject first cohort. Germline V gene sequence: CDR1 SNHLY, CDR2 FYNNEI. The V end lost 6 bases, the J end lost 5 bases, and 19 bases lay between the germline ends. The CDR3 runs 15 residues. The sample originates from a study of cytomegalovirus exposure and HLA in healthy donors. The overall study: In a later analysis, the approximately 110 validation repertoires were reported to have used the same platform as the approximately 690 first-cohort repertoires.

Clones were sequenced by immunoSEQ multiplex PCR, and TCRdb holds only the in-frame ones, with some missing. Of over 150,000 clones listed, roughly 80% are singletons. The sequence came from a woman under 30 in good health and CMV-seropositive. The specimen sequenced was PBMCs. This sequence joins TRBV2 and TRBJ2-5; maybe TRBD2 (5 bases). The CDR3 loop is CASSAPGRGSETQYF. The CDR3 DNA is TGTGCCAGCAGCGCACCGGGGAGAGGGTCTGAGACCCAGTACTTC.